This passage covers 30 T cell receptor beta chains from one sample sequenced in a study of blood T cell repertoires in COVID-19. The repertoire was sequenced with immunoSEQ multiplex PCR; TCRdb's copy has only in-frame clones and lacks some. The table lists roughly 320,000 clones, around nine tenths of them singletons. The material sequenced was peripheral blood. The receptors were sampled from a man aged 70 or older with acute or convalescent COVID-19.

This clone has only one observation. The chain has TRBV7-2 and TRBJ2-2; TRBD1 matches 9 bases. Germline CDR1 is SGHTA and CDR2 is FQGNSA. The CDR3 loop spans 15 amino acids. V lost 5 bases and J lost 1; bases outside the gene matches: 2. The CDR3 sequence: CASSLGQGNTGELFF. The DNA for the CDR3 is TGTGCCAGCAGCCTGGGACAGGGGAACACCGGGGAGCTGTTTTTT.

In DNA, the CDR3 is TGTGCCAGCAGTTATAGGGGGGGCCCGAATTCACCCCTCCACTTT. This translates into CASSYRGGPNSPLHF. The chain combines TRBV6-5 with TRBJ1-6; possible D gene TRBD1, 6 bases. The CDR3 extends over 15 amino acids. Germline assignment: CDR1 MNHEY and CDR2 SVGAGI. The ends were cut back, 3 bases at V and 7 bases at J, with 13 bases in the middle.

This clone was observed once. V and J are TRBV11-2 and TRBJ2-2; 8 bases fit TRBD2. CDR3 size: 15 residues. The germline V gene has CDR1 SGHAT and CDR2 FQNNGV. V dropped 5 bases and J dropped 7; count of bases not matched to a gene: 9. The CDR3 protein is CASSPTGGPGGELFF. In DNA form, the CDR3 reads TGTGCCAGCAGCCCCACGGGGGGGCCCGGCGGGGAGCTGTTTTTT.

The V call is TRBV28, the J call TRBJ1-4; D remains unclear. The CDR3 spans 13 residues. Germline values: CDR1 MDHEN, CDR2 SYDVKM. The V gene lost 10 bases and the J gene lost 3 bases, with 12 bases spanning the gap. The CDR3 DNA follows: TGTGCCACCCTAGACCCAGCTAATGAAAAACTGTTTTTT. It translates to CATLDPANEKLFF.

Here the CDR3 reads CASRFALYGYTF. CDR3 nucleotides: TGTGCCAGCAGATTCGCACTATATGGCTACACCTTC. The rearrangement joins TRBV28 to TRBJ1-2; D unresolved. The CDR3 length is 12 residues. The V and J ends lost 6 bases and 5 bases respectively, with 10 bases between them. CDR1 and CDR2 (germline): MDHEN, SYDVKM.

The rearrangement links TRBV7-8 to TRBJ2-3; D not certain. CDR3 length equals 11 residues. V lost 6 bases to trimming and J lost 4 bases, with 5 bases between them. Germline CDR1 is SGHVS and CDR2 is FQNEAQ. This CDR3 is CASSSADTQYF. The CDR3 DNA is TGTGCCAGCAGTTCAGCAGATACGCAGTATTTT. Drawing the rest from reference TRBV7-8 and TRBJ2-3, the complete variable domain is GAGVSQSPRYKVAKRGQDVALRCDPISGHVSLFWYQQALGQGPEFLTYFQNEAQLDKSGLPSDRFFAERPEGSVSTLKIQRTQQEDSAVYLCASSSADTQYFGPGTRLTVL.

This rearrangement joins TRBV6-6 to TRBJ2-1, with TRBD2 identical over 10 bases. The CDR3 runs 12 residues. Germline CDR1 is MNHNY and CDR2 is SVGAGI (reference sequence). CDR3 bases: TGTTCGAGCGGGAGGGCCGGGAATGAGCAGTTCTTC. Its protein product is CSSGRAGNEQFF.

This chain's CDR3 is CAWTGTGFGSPLHF. The CDR3 nucleotides read TGTGCCTGGACCGGGACAGGATTTGGATCACCCCTCCACTTT. The J gene is TRBJ1-6, the V gene TRBV30; 8 bases are shared with TRBD1. CDR3 length equals 14 residues. J gave up 10 bases and V 4 bases, and 9 bases lay outside the gene matches. The V gene's germline CDR1 is GTSNPN and CDR2 SVGIG (reference sequence).

Comments on this clone: In the same sample, other DNA sequences code for this CDR3. V and J are TRBV6-2 or TRBV6-3 and TRBJ2-7, with D unresolved. In germline, CDR1 is MNHEY, CDR2 SVGEGT. The CDR3 covers 11 residues. Deletions cut 4 bases from V and 4 bases from J, with 5 bases between. CDR3 loop: CASSLRYEQYF. The CDR3 DNA follows: TGTGCCAGCAGTTTACGGTACGAGCAGTACTTC.

V gene TRBV3-1 (or the pseudogene TRBV3-2) combines with J gene TRBJ1-2; 9 bases are a match to TRBD1. J gave up 7 bases and V 6 bases, and 12 bases lay outside the gene matches. The CDR3 sequence is 15 residues long. Germline V gene sequence: CDR1 LGHDT, CDR2 YNNKEL (reference sequence). CDR3 DNA sequence: TGTGCCAGCAGTCAACCGGGACAGGGTATATTTGGCTACACCTTC. This codes for CASSQPGQGIFGYTF.

This chain joins TRBV23-1 and TRBJ2-2, with 11 bases lining up with TRBD1. TRBV23-1 is noted as an ORF with a role that remains uncertain. J gave up 0 bases and V 3 bases, and 12 bases lay outside the gene matches. The CDR3 length is 20 residues. CDR3 nucleotides: TGCGCCAGCAGTCACGGGACAGGGGGGAAACGAGCGTCGAACACCGGGGAGCTGTTTTTT. This encodes CASSHGTGGKRASNTGELFF.

The J gene is TRBJ1-2, the V gene TRBV15; 7 nucleotides line up with TRBD1. The V gene end was trimmed by 6 bases and the J gene end by 0 bases; junction bases not matched to a gene: 10. CDR3 length: 16 residues. Germline lookup yields CDR1 LNHNV and CDR2 YYDKDF (reference sequence). The CDR3 coding sequence is TGTGCCACCAGACCGAGTCGGGACAGAACTAACTATGGCTACACCTTC. Translation: CATRPSRDRTNYGYTF.

The rearrangement uses TRBV10-3 and TRBJ2-7, with 13 bases aligning to TRBD2. Trimming took 6 bases from V and 3 from J; bases not matched to a gene: 5. CDR1 ENHRY and CDR2 SYGVKD come from the germline V gene. This CDR3 region has 15 residues. The CDR3 nucleotides read TGTGCCATCAGGCCCGGGACTAGCGGGAACTACGAGCAGTACTTC. As protein: CAIRPGTSGNYEQYF.

This chain joins TRBV3-1 (or the pseudogene TRBV3-2) and TRBJ2-3, with 11 bases lining up with TRBD2. The CDR3 has 13 amino acids. With 5 bases clipped from V and 6 bases from J, the junction kept 1 base outside the gene matches. Per the germline V gene, CDR1 is LGHDT and CDR2 is YNNKEL (reference sequence). The CDR3 protein is CASSLAGGDTQYF. The CDR3 region has the DNA TGTGCCAGCAGCTTAGCGGGGGGGGATACGCAGTATTTT.

The rearrangement joins TRBV5-6 to TRBJ2-4; 7 nucleotides line up with TRBD1. The CDR3 has 16 residues. V was clipped by 4 bases and J by 0 bases; unmatched bases: 7. Looked up from germline, CDR1 is SGHDT and CDR2 is YYEEEE. In DNA form, the CDR3 reads TGTGCCAGCAGCCCTGGGACAGTTCTAGCCAAAAACATTCAGTACTTC. This sequence encodes CASSPGTVLAKNIQYF.

V usage is TRBV7-2 and J usage is TRBJ1-5; D is perhaps TRBD1 (5 bases). CDR1 and CDR2 (germline): SGHTA, FQGNSA. This CDR3 spans 13 amino acids. V lost 3 bases to trimming and J lost 12 bases, with 15 bases between them. Here the CDR3 reads CASSFGSTGFQHF. In DNA form, the CDR3 reads TGTGCCAGCAGCTTTGGATCCACAGGCTTCCAGCATTTT.

This chain links TRBV6-2 or TRBV6-3 with TRBJ2-1; 9 positions agree with TRBD2. The germline gives CDR1 MNHEY, CDR2 SVGEGT. The CDR3 contains 14 residues. V dropped 5 bases and J dropped 9; count of bases not matched to a gene: 8. The CDR3 is CASSNLAGRVEQFF. In DNA, the CDR3 is TGTGCCAGCAGTAACCTAGCGGGACGTGTTGAGCAGTTCTTC.

V is TRBV6-2 or TRBV6-3 and J is TRBJ2-1; the D gene is possibly TRBD2 (5 bases). V was clipped by 0 bases and J by 4 bases, with 13 bases between them. This CDR3 spans 16 amino acids. Germline-derived CDR1 and CDR2 are MNHEY and SVGEGT. The CDR3 loop reads CASSYSRGRTYNEQFF. The DNA for the CDR3 is TGTGCCAGCAGTTACTCCCGGGGTCGAACTTACAATGAGCAGTTCTTC.

In nucleotides, the CDR3 is TGTGCCACCATGGGGGGAGGCTCCTACGAGCAGTACTTC. It yields the protein CATMGGGSYEQYF. V is TRBV24-1 and J is TRBJ2-7; tentative D call: TRBD2 (6 bases). Germline V gives CDR1 KGHDR, CDR2 SFDVKD. The CDR3 extends over 13 amino acids. V lost 8 bases, J lost 0 bases, and 10 bases lay in between.

This clone was found once. The chain is built from TRBV5-4 and TRBJ1-6, with 7 bases aligning to TRBD1. CDR1 is SGHNT and CDR2 is YYREEE in the germline V gene (reference sequence). The CDR3 extends over 15 amino acids. V was clipped by 5 bases and J by 8 bases; unmatched bases: 10. CDR3 in amino acids: CASSSSGTDYSPLHF. Here the CDR3 DNA reads TGTGCCAGCAGTTCGTCCGGGACAGACTATTCACCCCTCCACTTT.

This chain uses TRBV5-1 with TRBJ1-6; D uncertain. V lost 4 bases and J lost 0, with 2 bases in between. The CDR3 has 13 amino acids. CDR1 and CDR2 (germline): SGHRS, YFSETQ. CDR3 sequence: CASSLSYNSPLHF. The CDR3 DNA follows: TGCGCCAGCAGCCTCTCCTATAATTCACCCCTCCACTTT.

The chain combines TRBV30 with TRBJ2-2, with a tentative D call TRBD1 (5 bases). Germline CDR1 is GTSNPN and CDR2 is SVGIG (reference sequence). The length of the CDR3 is 12 residues. V lost 4 bases and J 6 bases, leaving 9 bases between the germline ends. CDR3 loop: CAWKGFPGELFF. DNA for the CDR3: TGTGCCTGGAAGGGGTTCCCCGGGGAGCTGTTTTTT.

The chain links TRBV6-2 or TRBV6-3 to TRBJ2-3; 16 bases map to TRBD2. The V gene end was trimmed by 4 bases and the J gene end by 3 bases; junction bases not matched to a gene: 10. From germline, CDR1 is MNHEY and CDR2 SVGEGT. This CDR3 has 19 residues. The CDR3 is CASSFIPGLAGGDTDTQYF. DNA for the CDR3: TGTGCCAGCAGTTTCATTCCGGGACTAGCGGGAGGGGATACAGATACGCAGTATTTT.

This clone occurred a few times. The V gene is TRBV24-1, the J gene TRBJ2-1, with 7 bases matching TRBD1. Trimming cost V 0 bases and J 4 bases; bases outside gene matches: 14. Per the germline V gene, CDR1 is KGHDR and CDR2 is SFDVKD. There are 19 residues in the CDR3. Here the CDR3 reads CATSDLPSNRDSKYNEQFF. CDR3 nucleotide sequence: TGTGCCACCAGTGATTTGCCTTCCAACCGGGACAGCAAATACAATGAGCAGTTCTTC.

V and J are TRBV28 and TRBJ2-5, with TRBD2 matching 11 bases. Looked up from germline, CDR1 is MDHEN and CDR2 is SYDVKM. Losses at the gene ends were 6 bases for V and 5 bases for J; bases not matched to a gene: 8. The CDR3 runs 15 residues. The CDR3 reads CASSSLAGGGETQYF. As DNA, the CDR3 is TGTGCCAGCAGCTCCCTAGCGGGGGGAGGGGAGACCCAGTACTTC.

The rearrangement uses TRBV7-8 and TRBJ2-7; weak D call: TRBD2 (6 bases). V was pared by 7 bases and J by 7 bases, with 17 bases between. Germline V CDR1 and CDR2: SGHVS, FQNEAQ. CDR3 size: 13 residues. The CDR3, as DNA: TGTGCCAGCACTGGCTCCGCTGCGGGGGAGCAGTACTTC. Translated, it gives CASTGSAAGEQYF.

The rearrangement links TRBV25-1 to TRBJ2-2, with D unresolved. Trimming took 1 base from V and 4 from J, leaving 7 bases between them. The CDR3 has 14 amino acids. Germline loops: CDR1 MGHDK, CDR2 SYGVNS. The CDR3 sequence is CASSEWQATGELFF. DNA for the CDR3: TGTGCCAGCAGTGAATGGCAGGCCACCGGGGAGCTGTTTTTT.

The rearrangement uses TRBV28 and TRBJ2-1; weak D call: TRBD2 (5 bases). CDR3 size: 15 residues. Trimming cost V 5 bases and J 9 bases, with 20 bases left between them. From germline, CDR1 is MDHEN and CDR2 SYDVKM. The CDR3 coding sequence is TGTGCCAGCAGTCCCCCGTTGGGCGGGCGAGGTGAGCAGTTCTTC. It specifies CASSPPLGGRGEQFF.

The genes are TRBV27 and TRBJ1-4; unclear D gene. V lost 3 bases and J lost 0, with 8 bases in between. The CDR3 runs to 15 residues. CDR1 and CDR2 from the germline V gene are MNHEY and SMNVEV (reference sequence). For the CDR3, the DNA is TGTGCCAGCAGTTTCCGGCAGGCAACTAATGAAAAACTGTTTTTT. Protein sequence: CASSFRQATNEKLFF.

The table lists this clone with a count of one. The chain carries TRBV7-9 and TRBJ2-2; TRBD2 matches at 8 bases. The CDR3 runs to 16 residues. CDR1 is SEHNR, CDR2 FQNEAQ, per germline (reference sequence). V trimming: 3 bases; J trimming: 5 bases; junction bases outside the gene matches: 8. For the CDR3, the DNA is TGTGCCAGCAGCTTTGCAGGCGGGGGGCGGACCGGGGAGCTGTTTTTT. It yields the protein CASSFAGGGRTGELFF.